This TCR beta chain is drawn from a study of control samples from healthy donors and cancer patients. Repertoires were generated with immunoSEQ multiplex PCR, while TCRdb's copy carries only in-frame clones and drops some. The profile shows around 120,000 clones, roughly 92% of them singletons. V was trimmed by 4 bases and J by 5 bases, leaving 14 bases between them. The CDR3 runs to 14 residues. Germline-derived CDR1 and CDR2 are SGHAT and FQNNGV. The chain joins TRBV11-2 to TRBJ1-2; no definite D call. Material for sequencing was blood. This sequence originates from a man aged 25-45 years in good health. CDR3 nucleotide sequence: TGTGCCAGCAGCTCACTTAGCGGTTGGTATGGCTACACCTTC. Protein: CASSSLSGWYGYTF.